The sequence of this T cell receptor (beta chain) was determined in a study of blood T cell repertoires in COVID-19. Study in general: Samples taken during acute and convalescent COVID-19 were collected in the United States, Italy and Spain.

Produced via immunoSEQ multiplex PCR; TCRdb's table is partial and in-frame only. The data contain some 300,000 clones, over 85% of them seen just once; the ten biggest clones take up roughly a tenth. The TCR originated in a woman in her 30s who had recovered from COVID-19. The sample was PBMCs or T cells enriched from blood (not recorded which).

In DNA form, the CDR3 reads TGTGCCAGCAGTCGGAGGCCATGGGGTAGCCTCTCCTACGAGCAGTACTTC. It translates to CASSRRPWGSLSYEQYF. This chain joins TRBV28 and TRBJ2-7, with D perhaps matching TRBD2 (5 bases). Germline CDR1 is MDHEN and CDR2 is SYDVKM. The CDR3 extends over 17 amino acids. V lost 5 bases and J 0 bases, leaving 20 bases between the germline ends.